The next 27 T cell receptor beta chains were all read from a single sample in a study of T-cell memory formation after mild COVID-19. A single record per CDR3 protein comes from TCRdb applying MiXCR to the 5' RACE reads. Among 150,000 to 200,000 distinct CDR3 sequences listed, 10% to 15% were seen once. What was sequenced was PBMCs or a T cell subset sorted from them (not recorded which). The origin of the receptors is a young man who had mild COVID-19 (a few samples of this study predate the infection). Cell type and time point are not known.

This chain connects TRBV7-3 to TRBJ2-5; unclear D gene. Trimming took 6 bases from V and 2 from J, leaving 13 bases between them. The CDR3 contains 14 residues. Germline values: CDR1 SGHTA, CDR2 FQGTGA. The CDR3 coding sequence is TGTGCCAGCAGTCGCCACGGCGGACAAGAGACCCAGTACTTC. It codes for CASSRHGGQETQYF.

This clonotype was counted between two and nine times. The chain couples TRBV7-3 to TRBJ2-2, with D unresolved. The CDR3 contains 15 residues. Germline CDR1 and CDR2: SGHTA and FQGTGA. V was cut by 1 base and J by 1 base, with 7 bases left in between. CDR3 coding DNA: TGTGCCAGCAGCTTAAGGCCGGAGAACACCGGGGAGCTGTTTTTT. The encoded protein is CASSLRPENTGELFF. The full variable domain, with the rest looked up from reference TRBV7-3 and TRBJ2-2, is GAGVSQTPSNKVTEKGKYVELRCDPISGHTALYWYRQSLGQGPEFLIYFQGTGAADDSGLPNDRFFAVRPEGSVSTLKIQRTERGDSAVYLCASSLRPENTGELFFGEGSRLTVL.

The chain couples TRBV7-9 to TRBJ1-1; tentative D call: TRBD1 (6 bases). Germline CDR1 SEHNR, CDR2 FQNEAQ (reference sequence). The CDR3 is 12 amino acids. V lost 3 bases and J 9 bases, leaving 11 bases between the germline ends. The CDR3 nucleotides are TGTGCCAGCAGCTTTCCCAGGGGACAAGCTTTCTTT. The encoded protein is CASSFPRGQAFF. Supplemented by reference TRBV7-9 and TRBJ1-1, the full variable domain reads DTGVSQNPRHKITKRGQNVTFRCDPISEHNRLYWYRQTLGQGPEFLTYFQNEAQLEKSRLLSDRFSAERPKGSFSTLEIQRTEQGDSAMYLCASSFPRGQAFFGQGTRLTVV.

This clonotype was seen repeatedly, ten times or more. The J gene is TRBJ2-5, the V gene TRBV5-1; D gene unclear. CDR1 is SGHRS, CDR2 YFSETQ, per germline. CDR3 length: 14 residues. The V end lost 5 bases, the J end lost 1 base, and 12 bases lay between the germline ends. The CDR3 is CASSGRNIQETQYF. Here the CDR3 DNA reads TGCGCCAGCAGTGGACGGAACATCCAAGAGACCCAGTACTTC.

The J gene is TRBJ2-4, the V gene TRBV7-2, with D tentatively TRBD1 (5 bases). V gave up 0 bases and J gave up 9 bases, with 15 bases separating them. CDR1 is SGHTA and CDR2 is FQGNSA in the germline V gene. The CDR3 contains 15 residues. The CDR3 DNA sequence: TGTGCCAGCAGCTTAGCCTCGCAGGGAATGGGCATTCAGTACTTC. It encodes CASSLASQGMGIQYF.

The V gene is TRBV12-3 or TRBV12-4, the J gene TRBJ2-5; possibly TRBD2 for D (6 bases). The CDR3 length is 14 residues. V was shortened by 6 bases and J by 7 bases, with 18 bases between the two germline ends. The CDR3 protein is CASSPSGTFGTQYF. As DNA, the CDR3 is TGTGCCAGCAGCCCGTCAGGGACTTTCGGGACCCAGTACTTC.

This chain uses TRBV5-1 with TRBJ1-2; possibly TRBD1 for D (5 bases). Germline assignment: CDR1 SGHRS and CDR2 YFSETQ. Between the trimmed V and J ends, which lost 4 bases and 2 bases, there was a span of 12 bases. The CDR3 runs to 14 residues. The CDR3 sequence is CASSTVGENYGYTF. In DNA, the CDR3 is TGCGCCAGCAGCACCGTGGGGGAGAACTATGGCTACACCTTC.

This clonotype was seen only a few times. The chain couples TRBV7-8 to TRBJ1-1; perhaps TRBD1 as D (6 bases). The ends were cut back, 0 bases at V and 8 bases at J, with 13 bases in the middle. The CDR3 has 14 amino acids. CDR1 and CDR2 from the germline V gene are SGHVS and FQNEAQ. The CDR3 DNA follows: TGTGCCAGCAGCTTAGCCAGGGGCCGGATGGAAGCTTTCTTT. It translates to CASSLARGRMEAFF. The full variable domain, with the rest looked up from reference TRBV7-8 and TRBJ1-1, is GAGVSQSPRYKVAKRGQDVALRCDPISGHVSLFWYQQALGQGPEFLTYFQNEAQLDKSGLPSDRFFAERPEGSVSTLKIQRTQQEDSAVYLCASSLARGRMEAFFGQGTRLTVV.

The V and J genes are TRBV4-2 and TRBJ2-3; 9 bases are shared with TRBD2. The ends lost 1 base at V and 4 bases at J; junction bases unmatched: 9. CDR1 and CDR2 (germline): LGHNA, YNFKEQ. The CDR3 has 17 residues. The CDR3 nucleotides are TGTGCCAGCAGCCAAGTCGGCGCGGGGGGGCAAGCAGATACGCAGTATTTT. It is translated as CASSQVGAGGQADTQYF.

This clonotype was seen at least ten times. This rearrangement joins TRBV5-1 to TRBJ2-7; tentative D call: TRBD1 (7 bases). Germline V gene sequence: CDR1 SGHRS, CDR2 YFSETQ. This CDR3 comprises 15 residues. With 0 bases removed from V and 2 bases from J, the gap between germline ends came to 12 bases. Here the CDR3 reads CASSLGQGGPYEQYV. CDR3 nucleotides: TGCGCCAGCAGCTTGGGACAGGGAGGACCCTACGAGCAGTACGTC.

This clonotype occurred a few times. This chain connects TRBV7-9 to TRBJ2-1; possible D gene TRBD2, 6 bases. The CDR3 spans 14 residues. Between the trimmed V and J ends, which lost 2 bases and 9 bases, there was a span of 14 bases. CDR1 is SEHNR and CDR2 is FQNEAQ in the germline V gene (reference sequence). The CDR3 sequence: CASSLPSGGGEQFF. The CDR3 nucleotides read TGTGCCAGCAGCTTACCGTCCGGGGGAGGTGAGCAGTTCTTC.

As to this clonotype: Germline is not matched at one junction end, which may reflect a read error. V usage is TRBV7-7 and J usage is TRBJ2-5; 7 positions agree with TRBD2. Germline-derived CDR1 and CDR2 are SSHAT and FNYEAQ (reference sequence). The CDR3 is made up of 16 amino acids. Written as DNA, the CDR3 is TGTGCTAGCAGCCCGTTTGGGGAGGGTGGCGAAGAGACCCAGTACTTC. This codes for CASSPFGEGGEETQYF. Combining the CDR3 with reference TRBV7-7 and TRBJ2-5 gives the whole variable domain GAGVSQSPRYKVTKRGQDVTLRCDPISSHATLYWYQQALGQGPEFLTYFNYEAQPDKSGLPSDRFSAERPEGSISTLTIQRTEQRDSAMYRCASSPFGEGGEETQYFGPGTRLLVL.

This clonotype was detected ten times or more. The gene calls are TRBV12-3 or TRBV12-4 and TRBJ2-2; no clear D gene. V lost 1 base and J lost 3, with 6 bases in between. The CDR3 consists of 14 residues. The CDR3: CASSLEGYTGELFF. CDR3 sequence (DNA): TGTGCCAGCAGTTTAGAAGGATACACCGGGGAGCTGTTTTTT.

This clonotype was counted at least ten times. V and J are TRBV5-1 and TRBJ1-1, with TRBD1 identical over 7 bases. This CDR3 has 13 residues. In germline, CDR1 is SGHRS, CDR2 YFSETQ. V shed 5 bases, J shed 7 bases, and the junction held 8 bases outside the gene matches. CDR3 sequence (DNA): TGCGCCAGCAGTTCGGGGAACAGGGGTGAAGCTTTCTTT. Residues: CASSSGNRGEAFF.

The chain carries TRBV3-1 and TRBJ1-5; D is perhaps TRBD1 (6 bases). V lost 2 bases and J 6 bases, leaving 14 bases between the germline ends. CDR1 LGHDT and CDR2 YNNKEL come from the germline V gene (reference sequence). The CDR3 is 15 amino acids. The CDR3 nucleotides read TGTGCCAGCAGCCAAAGTCCAGGGGAGGGTCAGCCCCAGCATTTT. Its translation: CASSQSPGEGQPQHF.

The DNA of the CDR3 is TGTGCCAGCAGCTTAACGGTTTCAGGGGCGGATACGCAGTATTTT. Amino acid sequence: CASSLTVSGADTQYF. The rearrangement links TRBV7-3 to TRBJ2-3; D possibly corresponds to TRBD1 (6 bases). Germline assignment: CDR1 SGHTA and CDR2 FQGTGA. Deletions cut 0 bases from V and 6 bases from J, with 13 bases between. This CDR3 comprises 15 residues.

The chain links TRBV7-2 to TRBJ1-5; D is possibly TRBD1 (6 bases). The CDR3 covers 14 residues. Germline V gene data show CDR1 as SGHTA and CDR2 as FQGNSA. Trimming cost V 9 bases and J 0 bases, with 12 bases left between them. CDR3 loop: CASKTGGSNQPQHF. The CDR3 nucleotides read TGTGCCAGTAAGACAGGAGGTAGCAATCAGCCCCAGCATTTT.

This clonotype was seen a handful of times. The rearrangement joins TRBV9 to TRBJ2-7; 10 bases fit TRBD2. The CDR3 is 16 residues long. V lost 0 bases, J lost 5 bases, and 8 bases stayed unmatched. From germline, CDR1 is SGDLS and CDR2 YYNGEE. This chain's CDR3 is CASSVVSGGSKNEQYF. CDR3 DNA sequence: TGTGCCAGCAGCGTAGTTAGCGGGGGGTCTAAAAACGAGCAGTACTTC.

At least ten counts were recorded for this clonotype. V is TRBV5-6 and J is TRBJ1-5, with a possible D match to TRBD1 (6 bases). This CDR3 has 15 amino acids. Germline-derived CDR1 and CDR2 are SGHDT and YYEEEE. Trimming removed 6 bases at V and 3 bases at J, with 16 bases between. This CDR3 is CASTLRGQTNQPQHF. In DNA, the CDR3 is TGTGCCAGCACCCTCAGGGGACAAACCAATCAGCCCCAGCATTTT. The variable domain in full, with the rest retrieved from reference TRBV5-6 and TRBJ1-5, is DAGVTQSPTHLIKTRGQQVTLRCSPKSGHDTVSWYQQALGQGPQFIFQYYEEEERQRGNFPDRFSGHQFPNYSSELNVNALLLGDSALYLCASTLRGQTNQPQHFGDGTRLSIL.

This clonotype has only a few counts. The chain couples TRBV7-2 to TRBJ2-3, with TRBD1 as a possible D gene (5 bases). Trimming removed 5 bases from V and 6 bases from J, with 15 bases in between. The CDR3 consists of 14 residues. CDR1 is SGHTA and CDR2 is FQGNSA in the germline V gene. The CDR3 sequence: CASSPLGAVDTQYF. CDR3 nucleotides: TGTGCCAGCAGCCCTTTAGGGGCCGTGGATACGCAGTATTTT.

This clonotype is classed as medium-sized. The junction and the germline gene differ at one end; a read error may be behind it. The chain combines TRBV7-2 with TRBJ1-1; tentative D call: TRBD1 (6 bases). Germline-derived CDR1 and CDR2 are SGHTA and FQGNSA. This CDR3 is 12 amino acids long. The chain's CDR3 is CASSLRGTEAFF. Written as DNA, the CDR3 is TGCGCCAGCAGCCTCAGGGGCACTGAAGCTTTCTTT.

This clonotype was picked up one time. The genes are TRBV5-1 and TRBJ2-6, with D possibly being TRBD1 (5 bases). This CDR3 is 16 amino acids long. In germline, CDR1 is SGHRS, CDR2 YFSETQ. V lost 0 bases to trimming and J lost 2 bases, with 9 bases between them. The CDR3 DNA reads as TGCGCCAGCAGCTTGGCATCGACAGCTGGGGCCAACGTCCTGACTTTC. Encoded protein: CASSLASTAGANVLTF.

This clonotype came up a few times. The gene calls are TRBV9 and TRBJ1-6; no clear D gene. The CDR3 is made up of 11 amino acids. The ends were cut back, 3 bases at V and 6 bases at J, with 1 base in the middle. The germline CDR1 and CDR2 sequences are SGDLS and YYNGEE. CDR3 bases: TGTGCCAGCAGCGCTAATTCACCCCTCCACTTT. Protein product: CASSANSPLHF.

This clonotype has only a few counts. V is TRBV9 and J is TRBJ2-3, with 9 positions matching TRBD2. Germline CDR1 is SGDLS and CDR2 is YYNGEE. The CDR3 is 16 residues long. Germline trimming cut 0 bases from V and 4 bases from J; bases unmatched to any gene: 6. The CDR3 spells CASSVEDSGGPDTQYF. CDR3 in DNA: TGTGCCAGCAGCGTAGAGGATAGCGGGGGCCCAGATACGCAGTATTTT.

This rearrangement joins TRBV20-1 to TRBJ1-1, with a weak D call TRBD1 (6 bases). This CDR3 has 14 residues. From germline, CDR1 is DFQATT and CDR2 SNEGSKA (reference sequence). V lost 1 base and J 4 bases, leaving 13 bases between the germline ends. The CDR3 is CSARAVGGTTEAFF. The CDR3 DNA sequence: TGCAGTGCTAGAGCTGTGGGGGGCACCACTGAAGCTTTCTTT.

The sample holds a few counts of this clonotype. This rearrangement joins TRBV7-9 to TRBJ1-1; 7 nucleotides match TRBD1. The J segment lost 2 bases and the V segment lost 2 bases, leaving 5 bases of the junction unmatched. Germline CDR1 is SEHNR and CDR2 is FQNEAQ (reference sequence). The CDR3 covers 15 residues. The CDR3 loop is CASSLSLGGNTEAFF. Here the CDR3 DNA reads TGTGCCAGCAGCTTATCTCTAGGGGGCAACACTGAAGCTTTCTTT.

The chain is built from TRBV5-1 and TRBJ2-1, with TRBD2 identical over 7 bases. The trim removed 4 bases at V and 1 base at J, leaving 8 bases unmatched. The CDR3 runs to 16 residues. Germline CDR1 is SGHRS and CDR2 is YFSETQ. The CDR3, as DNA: TGCGCCAGCAGCGTGCTCGCGGGGGTTTCCTACAATGAGCAGTTCTTC. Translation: CASSVLAGVSYNEQFF.